This T cell receptor beta chain was sequenced in a study of T cell repertoires in cytomegalovirus infection. Study-level background: CMV infection and matching HLA type were both indicated by public TCR beta signatures.

In regard to this clonotype: Antigen specificity is unknown.

TCRdb passed the reads through MiXCR, listing each CDR3 protein once. In the table there are about 770,000 distinct CDR3 sequences, under 35% of which are singletons. The sequence was obtained from a human donor in good health (CMV status not recorded). Some clones in this sample may be carry-over from other donors' samples. This material consisted of cultured CD8+ T cells from PBMCs, taken from culture after CMV antigen stimulation.

Here the CDR3 reads CATSKEGVTQETQYF. CDR3 in DNA: TGTGCCACCAGCAAGGAGGGTGTCACCCAAGAGACCCAGTACTTC. The chain has TRBV15 and TRBJ2-5; D might be TRBD2 (6 bases). The germline CDR1 and CDR2 sequences are LNHNV and YYDKDF (reference sequence). V gave up 4 bases and J gave up 1 base, with 13 bases separating them. The CDR3 spans 15 residues. The entire variable domain, with the rest obtained from reference TRBV15 and TRBJ2-5, is as follows: DAMVIQNPRYQVTQFGKPVTLSCSQTLNHNVMYWYQQKSSQAPKLLFHYYDKDFNNEADTPDNFQSRRPNTSFCFLDIRSPGLGDTAMYLCATSKEGVTQETQYFGPGTRLLVL.